Below, 8 T cell receptor beta chains from the same sample are listed, as sequenced in a study of T cell responses to AZD1222 COVID-19 vaccine. Using immunoSEQ multiplex PCR, the repertoire was profiled, and TCRdb retains in-frame clones only, with some absent. In the table there are about 85,000 clones, roughly nine tenths of which are singletons. The specimen comprised peripheral blood, sampled on day 0 of AZD1222 vaccination. The receptors were gathered from an adult in good health.

The chain couples TRBV5-4 to TRBJ2-2; D might be TRBD1 (5 bases). Deletions cut 0 bases from V and 5 bases from J, with 11 bases between. Germline CDR1 is SGHNT and CDR2 is YYREEE (reference sequence). The CDR3 is 15 residues long. CDR3 residues: CASSLEGRATGELFF. Here the CDR3 DNA reads TGTGCCAGCAGCTTGGAGGGCAGGGCGACCGGGGAGCTGTTTTTT.

The J gene is TRBJ2-5, the V gene TRBV6-6; 7 nucleotides match TRBD1. The germline CDR1 and CDR2 sequences are MNHNY and SVGAGI (reference sequence). CDR3 length: 16 amino acids. V dropped 5 bases and J dropped 5; count of bases not matched to a gene: 14. The CDR3 DNA follows: TGTGCCAGCAGTCGACCCTCGACAGGGAATAGGGAGACCCAGTACTTC. It is translated as CASSRPSTGNRETQYF.

This rearrangement joins TRBV6-5 to TRBJ1-2; 7 nucleotides line up with TRBD1. The trim removed 5 bases at V and 5 bases at J, leaving 5 bases unmatched. Per germline, CDR1 MNHEY and CDR2 SVGAGI. CDR3 length: 13 amino acids. CDR3 protein: CASSRTTGYGYTF. CDR3 bases: TGTGCCAGCAGTAGAACGACAGGGTATGGCTACACCTTC.

V and J are TRBV7-2 and TRBJ2-5; 12 nucleotides align to TRBD2. CDR1 and CDR2 from the germline V gene are SGHTA and FQGNSA. Trimming removed 4 bases from V and 0 bases from J; junction bases left unmatched: 6. The CDR3 totals 17 residues. The CDR3 sequence: CASSSGLAGWHQETQYF. The CDR3 bases are TGTGCCAGCAGCTCGGGACTAGCGGGCTGGCACCAAGAGACCCAGTACTTC.

The chain couples TRBV7-8 to TRBJ2-1; D might be TRBD1 (6 bases). This CDR3 spans 15 amino acids. The germline gives CDR1 SGHVS, CDR2 FQNEAQ. Trimming stripped 5 bases from V and 0 bases from J, with 11 bases between. The CDR3 DNA reads as TGTGCCAGCAGCCGAGGGGGTAACTCCTACAATGAGCAGTTCTTC. It yields the protein CASSRGGNSYNEQFF.

This clone occurred a few times. The chain uses TRBV28 and TRBJ1-6; D remains unclear. V lost 6 bases, J lost 7 bases, and 10 bases lay in between. The CDR3 is 13 amino acids. In germline, CDR1 is MDHEN, CDR2 SYDVKM. The CDR3 DNA sequence: TGTGCCAGCAGGACGAACGGGAATTCACCCCTCCACTTT. Translation: CASRTNGNSPLHF.

In its sample, this clone was seen many times. The rearrangement links TRBV6-1 to TRBJ1-2; D is possibly TRBD1 (5 bases). Trimming took off 5 bases at V and 8 bases at J, with 21 bases between the two ends. Germline CDR1 is MNHNS and CDR2 is SASEGT. The CDR3 contains 15 residues. The CDR3 coding sequence is TGTGCCAGCAGTTTATCCCCCCAACAGGATAAGGGCTACACCTTC. It codes for CASSLSPQQDKGYTF.

This rearrangement joins TRBV5-1 to TRBJ2-3; 8 nucleotides align to TRBD2. CDR3 length equals 16 residues. The V segment lost 4 bases and the J segment 1 base; nucleotides outside the gene matches: 8. The germline V gene has CDR1 SGHRS and CDR2 YFSETQ. The CDR3 spells CASSLGLRGGTDTQYF. The DNA of the CDR3 is TGCGCCAGCAGCCTGGGGTTGCGGGGGGGCACAGATACGCAGTATTTT.